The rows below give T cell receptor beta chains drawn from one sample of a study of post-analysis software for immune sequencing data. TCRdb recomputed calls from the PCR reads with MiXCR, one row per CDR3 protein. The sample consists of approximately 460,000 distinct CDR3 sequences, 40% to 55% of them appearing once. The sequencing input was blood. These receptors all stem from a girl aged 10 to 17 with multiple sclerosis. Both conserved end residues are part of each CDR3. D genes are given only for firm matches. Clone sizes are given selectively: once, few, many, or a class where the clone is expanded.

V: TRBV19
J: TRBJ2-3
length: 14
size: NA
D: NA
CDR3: CASSIRGNADTQYF
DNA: TGTGCCAGTAGTATTCGTGGGAACGCAGATACGCAGTATTTT

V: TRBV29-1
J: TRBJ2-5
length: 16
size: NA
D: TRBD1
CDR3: CSVEGETGGWEETQYF
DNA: TGCAGCGTTGAAGGAGAAACAGGGGGCTGGGAAGAGACCCAGTACTTC

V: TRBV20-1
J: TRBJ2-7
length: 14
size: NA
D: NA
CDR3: CSARAVPTYNEQYF
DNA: TGCAGTGCTAGGGCAGTGCCGACCTACAATGAGCAGTACTTC

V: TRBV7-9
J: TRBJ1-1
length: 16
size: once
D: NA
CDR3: CASSPQLGQVREEAFF
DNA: TGTGCCAGCAGCCCGCAGCTTGGCCAGGTTCGGGAGGAGGCTTTCTTT

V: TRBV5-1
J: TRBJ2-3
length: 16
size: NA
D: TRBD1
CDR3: CASRQGQAMSSDTQYF
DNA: TGCGCCAGCAGACAGGGACAGGCTATGTCATCGGATACGCAGTATTTT

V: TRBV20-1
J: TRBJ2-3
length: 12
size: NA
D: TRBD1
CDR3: CSADRVTDTQYF
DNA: TGCAGTGCTGACAGGGTGACAGATACGCAGTATTTT

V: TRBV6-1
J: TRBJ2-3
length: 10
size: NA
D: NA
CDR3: CASTADTQYF
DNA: TGTGCCAGCACAGCGGATACGCAGTATTTT

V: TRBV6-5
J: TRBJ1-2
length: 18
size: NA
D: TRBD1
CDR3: CASSYSFRTGGIGYGYTF
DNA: TGTGCCAGCAGTTACTCGTTTAGGACAGGGGGTATAGGCTATGGCTACACCTTC

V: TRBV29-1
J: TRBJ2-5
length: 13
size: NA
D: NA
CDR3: CSVEARTQETQYF
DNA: TGCAGCGTTGAGGCGAGGACCCAAGAGACCCAGTACTTC

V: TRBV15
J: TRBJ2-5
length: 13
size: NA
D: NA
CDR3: CATKGVRRETQYF
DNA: TGTGCCACGAAGGGGGTCCGGCGAGAGACCCAGTACTTC

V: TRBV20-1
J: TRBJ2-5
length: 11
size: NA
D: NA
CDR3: CSARRGQQQYF
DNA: TGCAGCGCTAGAAGGGGCCAACAGCAGTACTTC

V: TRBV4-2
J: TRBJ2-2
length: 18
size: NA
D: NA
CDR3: CASSPPGGGLVGTGELFF
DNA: TGTGCCAGCAGTCCCCCTGGAGGGGGGCTTGTGGGCACCGGGGAGCTGTTTTTT

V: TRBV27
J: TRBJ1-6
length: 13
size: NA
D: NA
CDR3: CATTTGYNSPLHF
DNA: TGTGCCACAACGACGGGGTATAATTCACCCCTCCACTTT

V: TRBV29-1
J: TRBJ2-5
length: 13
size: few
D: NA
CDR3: CSVEAGPQETQYF
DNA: TGCAGCGTTGAGGCAGGGCCCCAAGAGACCCAGTACTTC

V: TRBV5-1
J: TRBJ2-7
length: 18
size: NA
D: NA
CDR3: CASSLSSSSGTNFYEQYF
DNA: TGCGCCAGCAGCTTGTCCTCTTCGTCAGGGACAAATTTCTACGAGCAGTACTTC

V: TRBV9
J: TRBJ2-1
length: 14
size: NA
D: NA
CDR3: CASSVVRAGNEQFF
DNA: TGTGCCAGCAGCGTAGTAAGGGCCGGCAATGAGCAGTTCTTC

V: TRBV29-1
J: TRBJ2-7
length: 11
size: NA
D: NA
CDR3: CSVGSSYEQYF
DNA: TGCAGCGTGGGTTCTTCCTACGAGCAGTACTTC

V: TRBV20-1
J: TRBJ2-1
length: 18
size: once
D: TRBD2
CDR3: CSARDQGLAGVGYNEQFF
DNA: TGCAGTGCTAGAGATCAAGGACTAGCGGGAGTCGGCTACAATGAGCAGTTCTTC

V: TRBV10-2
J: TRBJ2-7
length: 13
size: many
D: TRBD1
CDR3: CASKTGSSYEQYF
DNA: TGCGCCAGTAAGACAGGGAGCTCCTACGAGCAGTACTTC

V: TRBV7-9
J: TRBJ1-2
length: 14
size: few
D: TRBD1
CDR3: CASSPAGQNYGYTF
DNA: TGTGCCAGCAGCCCAGCGGGACAGAACTATGGCTACACCTTC

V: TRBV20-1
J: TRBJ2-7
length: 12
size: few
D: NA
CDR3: CSASLRPYEQYF
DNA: TGCAGTGCTAGTTTGCGACCCTACGAGCAGTACTTC

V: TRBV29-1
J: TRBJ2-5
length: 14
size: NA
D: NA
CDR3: CSVEGRQIGETQYF
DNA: TGCAGCGTTGAAGGGCGCCAGATAGGAGAGACCCAGTACTTC

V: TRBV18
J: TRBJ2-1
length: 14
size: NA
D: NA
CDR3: CASSPRGVRNEQFF
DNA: TGTGCCAGCTCACCTCGAGGAGTTCGCAATGAGCAGTTCTTC

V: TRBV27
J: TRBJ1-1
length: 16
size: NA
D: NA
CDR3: CASSLYSRSLNTEAFF
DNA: TGTGCCAGCAGTTTATACAGCAGAAGCTTGAACACTGAAGCTTTCTTT

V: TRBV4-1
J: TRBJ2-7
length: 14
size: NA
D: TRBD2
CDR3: CASSLAGEWFEQYF
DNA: TGCGCCAGCAGCCTAGCGGGAGAATGGTTCGAGCAGTACTTC

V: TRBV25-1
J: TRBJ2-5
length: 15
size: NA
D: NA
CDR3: CASSEWDIIQETQYF
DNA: TGTGCCAGCAGTGAATGGGATATCATCCAAGAGACCCAGTACTTC

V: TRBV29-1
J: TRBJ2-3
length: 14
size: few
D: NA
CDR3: CSVGGRLTPDTQYF
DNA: TGCAGCGTTGGGGGACGGTTAACACCAGATACGCAGTATTTT

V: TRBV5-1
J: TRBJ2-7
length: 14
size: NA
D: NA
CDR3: CASSLDTFSYEQYF
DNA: TGCGCCAGCAGCTTGGATACATTCTCCTACGAGCAGTACTTC

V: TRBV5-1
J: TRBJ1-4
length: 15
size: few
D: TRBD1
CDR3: CASSFGGTVNEKLFF
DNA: TGCGCCAGCAGCTTTGGAGGGACAGTAAATGAAAAACTGTTTTTT

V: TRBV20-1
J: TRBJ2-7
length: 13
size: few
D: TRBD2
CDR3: CSAKSGAPYEQYF
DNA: TGCAGTGCTAAAAGCGGGGCACCCTACGAGCAGTACTTC